This TCR beta chain is from a study of blood T cells in healthy people across ages. The authors ran a second PCR of roughly 6 to 12 cycles using a sample-barcoded 5' primer and a J-beta primer mix. TCRdb analysed the 5' RACE reads with MiXCR anew, one entry per CDR3 protein. The repertoire holds some 1.5 million distinct CDR3 sequences, with about 28% as singletons. This clonotype came up a few times. Germline V gene data show CDR1 as MNHNS and CDR2 as SASEGT. This CDR3 has 21 residues. V lost 3 bases and J 5 bases, leaving 32 bases between the germline ends. The clonotype originates from a woman aged 25 to 39 in good health. The sequencing sample was made of blood. This chain connects TRBV6-1 to TRBJ2-1; the D gene could be TRBD1 or TRBD2 (5 bases each). The CDR3 DNA reads TGTGCCAGCAGTGAGGGGGTTAGGTTTCTAAAATTGGGCCGTCGTAACAATGAGCAGTTCTTC. Residues: CASSEGVRFLKLGRRNNEQFF.